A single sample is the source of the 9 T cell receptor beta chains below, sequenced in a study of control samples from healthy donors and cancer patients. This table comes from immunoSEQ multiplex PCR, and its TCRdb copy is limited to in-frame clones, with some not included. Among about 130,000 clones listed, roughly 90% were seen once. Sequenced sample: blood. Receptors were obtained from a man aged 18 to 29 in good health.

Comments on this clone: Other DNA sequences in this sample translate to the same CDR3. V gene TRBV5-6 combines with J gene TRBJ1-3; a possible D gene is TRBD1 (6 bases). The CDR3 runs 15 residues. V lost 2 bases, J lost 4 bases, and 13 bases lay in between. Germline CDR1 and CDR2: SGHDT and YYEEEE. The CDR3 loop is CASSLGGTGGNTIYF. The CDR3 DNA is TGTGCCAGCAGCTTAGGGGGAACTGGCGGAAACACCATATATTTT.

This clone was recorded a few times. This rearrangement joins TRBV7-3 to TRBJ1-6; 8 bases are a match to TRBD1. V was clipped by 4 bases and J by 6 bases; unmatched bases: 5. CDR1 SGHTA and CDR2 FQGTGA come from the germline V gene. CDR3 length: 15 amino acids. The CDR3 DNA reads TGTGCCAGCAGCTCAGGACAGGGATCTAATTCACCCCTCCACTTT. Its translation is CASSSGQGSNSPLHF.

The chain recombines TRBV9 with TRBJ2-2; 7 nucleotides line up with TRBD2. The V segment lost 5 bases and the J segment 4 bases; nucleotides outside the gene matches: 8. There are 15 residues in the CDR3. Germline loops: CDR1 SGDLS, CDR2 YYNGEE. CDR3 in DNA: TGTGCCAGCAGTGAGAGCGGGACGGGCACCGGGGAGCTGTTTTTT. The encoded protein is CASSESGTGTGELFF.

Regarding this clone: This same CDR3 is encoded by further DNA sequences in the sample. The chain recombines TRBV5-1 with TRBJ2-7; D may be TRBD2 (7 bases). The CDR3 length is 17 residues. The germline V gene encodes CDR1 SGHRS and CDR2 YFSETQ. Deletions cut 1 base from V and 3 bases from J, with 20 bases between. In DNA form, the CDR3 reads TGCGCCAGCAGCTTGATGGGAGAGGGGGGGCCCGACTACGAGCAGTACTTC. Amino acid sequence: CASSLMGEGGPDYEQYF.

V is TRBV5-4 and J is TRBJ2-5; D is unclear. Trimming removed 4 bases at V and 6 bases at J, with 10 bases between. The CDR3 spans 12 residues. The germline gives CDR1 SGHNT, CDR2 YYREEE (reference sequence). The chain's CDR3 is CASSAPAQTQYF. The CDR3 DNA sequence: TGTGCCAGCAGCGCCCCCGCTCAGACCCAGTACTTC.

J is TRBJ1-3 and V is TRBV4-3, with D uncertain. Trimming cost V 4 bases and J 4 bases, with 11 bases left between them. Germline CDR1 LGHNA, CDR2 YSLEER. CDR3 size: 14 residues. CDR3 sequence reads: CASSPEKAGNTIYF. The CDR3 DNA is TGCGCCAGCAGCCCCGAGAAGGCCGGAAACACCATATATTTT.

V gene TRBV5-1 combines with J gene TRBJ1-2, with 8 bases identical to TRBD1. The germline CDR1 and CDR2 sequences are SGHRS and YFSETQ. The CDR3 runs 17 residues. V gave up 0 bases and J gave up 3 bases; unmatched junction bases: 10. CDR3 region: CASSLGTGTITYYGYTF. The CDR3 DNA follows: TGCGCCAGCAGCTTGGGGACAGGGACCATCACGTACTATGGCTACACCTTC.

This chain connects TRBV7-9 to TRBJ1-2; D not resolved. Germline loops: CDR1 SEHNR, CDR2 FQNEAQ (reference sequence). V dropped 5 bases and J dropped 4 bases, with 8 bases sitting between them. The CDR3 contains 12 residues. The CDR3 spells CASSPGTYGYTF. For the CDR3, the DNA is TGTGCCAGCAGCCCCGGCACCTATGGCTACACCTTC. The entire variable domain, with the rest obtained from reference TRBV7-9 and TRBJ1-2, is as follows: DTGVSQNPRHKITKRGQNVTFRCDPISEHNRLYWYRQTLGQGPEFLTYFQNEAQLEKSRLLSDRFSAERPKGSFSTLEIQRTEQGDSAMYLCASSPGTYGYTFGSGTRLTVV.

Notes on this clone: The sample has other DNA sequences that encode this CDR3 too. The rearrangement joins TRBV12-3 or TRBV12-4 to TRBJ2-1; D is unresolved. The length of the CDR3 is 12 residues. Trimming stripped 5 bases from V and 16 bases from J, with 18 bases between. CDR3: CASSPGPRLDFF. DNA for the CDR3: TGTGCCAGCAGTCCCGGCCCACGCCTTGACTTCTTC.